This T cell receptor (beta chain) was observed in a study of T cell responses to AZD1222 COVID-19 vaccine. Sequencing used immunoSEQ multiplex PCR; TCRdb keeps in-frame clones, though not all of them. The table includes tens of thousands of clones, around 82% detected once. Trimming left V 1 base short and J 6 bases short, with 13 bases between. The CDR3 extends over 14 amino acids. CDR1 and CDR2 (germline): LGHDT, YNNKEL (reference sequence). This clone is a singleton in its sample. The sample in question was peripheral blood, obtained 28 days after the second AZD1222 dose. The clonotype was recovered from an adult who received the AZD1222 COVID-19 vaccine. This rearrangement joins TRBV3-1 (or the pseudogene TRBV3-2) to TRBJ2-7; D is perhaps TRBD1 (5 bases). CDR3 loop: CASSQVSQGGEQYF. CDR3 coding DNA: TGTGCCAGCAGCCAAGTTAGTCAGGGTGGCGAGCAGTACTTC.